The clone carrying this T cell receptor beta chain came up a few times. Its antigen is unknown. Clones were sequenced by immunoSEQ multiplex PCR, and TCRdb holds only the in-frame ones, with some missing. Of approximately 61,000 clones in the sample, just over 75% were seen once. The CDR3 covers 16 residues. V gave up 3 bases and J gave up 4 bases, with 16 bases separating them. The data were taken from a study of radiation and T cells in renal cell carcinoma. Study-level information: Nephrectomy followed 15 Gy stereotactic body radiation by 4 weeks.

Overall study findings and caveats: Pretreatment tumor biopsies were lacking, so baseline clonotypes are unknown. From baseline, blood top tumor clonotypes peaked at 2 weeks post-radiation.

Time point meaning: blood 2 weeks post-SBRT. This sample's treatment: 15 Gy SBRT to primary tumor, nephrectomy 4 weeks later. Radiation-treated patients gave blood at baseline, week 2 and week 4. Material: blood, obtained from a patient whose treatment included radiotherapy and nephrectomy. The chain employs TRBV5-7 and TRBJ2-2; maybe TRBD1 (5 bases). TRBV5-7 is designated an ORF whose function remains uncertain. The sequence was collected from a man in his 60s with renal cell carcinoma. The CDR3 coding sequence is TGTGCCAGCAGCTGGACACCGCCAAGCAGCACCGGGGAGCTGTTTTTT. Translation: CASSWTPPSSTGELFF.